This T cell receptor beta chain was sequenced for a study of cytomegalovirus exposure and HLA in healthy donors. Overall study: Roughly 92 million unique TCRs, all from HLA-typed donors, were included in an early release of the data.

This PCR relied on a set of 60 Vbeta primers and 13 Jbeta primers. Clones were read by immunoSEQ multiplex PCR, and TCRdb kept only the in-frame ones, dropping some. The sample holds under 250,000 clones, over 65% seen once. Findings and caveats of the study: The study designated 150 or so TCR beta chains cytomegalovirus-associated.

Germline V gives CDR1 SGHDN, CDR2 FVKESK. This CDR3 is built from 13 residues. Trimming removed 0 bases from V and 11 bases from J, with 12 bases in between. Regarding this clone: Its specificity is not known.

Donors in the study were healthy people who gave bone marrow. Sequencing was performed on PBMCs. The receptor comes from a man younger than 30 in good health and CMV-seronegative. The V gene is TRBV14, the J gene TRBJ2-3; D possibly corresponds to TRBD1 (6 bases). The CDR3 DNA reads as TGTGCCAGCAGCCAAGATCGGACCAGGGGGCAGTATTTT. This translates into CASSQDRTRGQYF.